Listed here are 31 T cell receptor beta chains from one sample, sequenced in a study of identical twins. TCRdb itself ran the 5' RACE reads through MiXCR, one entry per CDR3 protein. This sample yields roughly 280,000 distinct CDR3 sequences, of which just under 9.5% are seen a single time; 6% to 8.5% belongs to the top ten. These sequences were also reported in another study, on yellow fever vaccine responses in identical twins.

Sequences were obtained from CD8+ T cells sorted from blood. These receptors were taken from a woman aged 18 to 35 in good health.

The chain carries TRBV14 and TRBJ2-3; 7 nucleotides align to TRBD2. CDR1 is SGHDN and CDR2 is FVKESK in the germline V gene. Unmatched junction bases numbered 6, after V lost 0 bases and J lost 6 bases. This CDR3 has 15 residues. This CDR3 reads CASSQELARWDTQYF. In DNA form, the CDR3 reads TGTGCCAGCAGCCAAGAACTAGCGAGGTGGGATACGCAGTATTTT.

This clonotype was recorded many times. The chain joins TRBV20-1 to TRBJ2-5, with D unresolved. There are 12 residues in the CDR3. Germline V gene sequence: CDR1 DFQATT, CDR2 SNEGSKA (reference sequence). CDR3 protein: CRATRGGETQYF. The CDR3 nucleotides read TGCAGGGCAACGAGAGGTGGGGAGACCCAGTACTTC.

This clonotype has only a few counts. V and J are TRBV11-1 and TRBJ1-1; no definite D call. Germline V gives CDR1 SGHAT, CDR2 FQDESV (reference sequence). The CDR3 has 12 amino acids. The V and J ends lost 3 bases and 7 bases respectively, with 9 bases between them. The CDR3 DNA is TGTGCCAGCAGCTTCTGGCAGGATGAAGCTTTCTTT. The encoded protein is CASSFWQDEAFF.

The chain recombines TRBV11-2 with TRBJ2-1; TRBD2 matches 10 bases. Looked up from germline, CDR1 is SGHAT and CDR2 is FQNNGV. Trimming cost V 0 bases and J 5 bases; bases outside gene matches: 4. The CDR3 extends over 16 amino acids. The DNA for the CDR3 is TGTGCCAGCAGCTTAGAACCGGGACTAGCGCACAATGAGCAGTTCTTC. Amino acids: CASSLEPGLAHNEQFF. The whole variable domain, filled in from reference TRBV11-2 and TRBJ2-1, reads EAGVAQSPRYKIIEKRQSVAFWCNPISGHATLYWYQQILGQGPKLLIQFQNNGVVDDSQLPKDRFSAERLKGVDSTLKIQPAKLEDSAVYLCASSLEPGLAHNEQFFGPGTRLTVL.

The sample holds a few counts of this clonotype. A junction end diverges from the germline sequence, so it may reflect a read error. The V gene is TRBV7-7, the J gene TRBJ2-2; tentative D call: TRBD1 (5 bases). In germline, CDR1 is SSHAT, CDR2 FNYEAQ (reference sequence). This CDR3 contains 16 residues. In DNA, the CDR3 is TGTGCTAGCAGCAGAGACAGCAGCGCGAACACCGGGGAGCTGTTTTTT. The encoded protein is CASSRDSSANTGELFF. The whole variable domain, filled in from reference TRBV7-7 and TRBJ2-2, reads GAGVSQSPRYKVTKRGQDVTLRCDPISSHATLYWYQQALGQGPEFLTYFNYEAQPDKSGLPSDRFSAERPEGSISTLTIQRTEQRDSAMYRCASSRDSSANTGELFFGEGSRLTVL.

With regard to this clonotype: Being one base from a much bigger clone, this may be a read error. The chain recombines TRBV20-1 with TRBJ2-1, with TRBD2 matching 9 bases. This CDR3 comprises 12 residues. J gave up 10 bases and V 5 bases, and 6 bases lay outside the gene matches. Germline values: CDR1 DFQATT, CDR2 SNEGSKA (reference sequence). CDR3: CSARSGGKEQFF. CDR3 nucleotides: TGCAGTGCTCGGAGCGGGGGGAAAGAGCAGTTCTTC.

This clonotype came up a few times. DNA for the CDR3: TGTGCCAGCAGCCCCTTCGGGGGGCAGTACGAGCAGTACTTC. Translated: CASSPFGGQYEQYF. The chain employs TRBV7-3 and TRBJ2-7, with D perhaps TRBD2 (7 bases). V was pared by 5 bases and J by 4 bases, with 15 bases between. Germline CDR1 SGHTA, CDR2 FQGTGA. CDR3 length: 14 amino acids.

This clonotype turned up a few times. This chain connects TRBV5-6 to TRBJ2-1; TRBD2 agrees at 11 bases. V shed 3 bases, J shed 15 bases, and the junction held 8 bases outside the gene matches. This CDR3 has 13 amino acids. Per germline, CDR1 SGHDT and CDR2 YYEEEE. The CDR3 loop reads CASSSGTSGFRFF. For the CDR3, the DNA is TGTGCCAGCAGCTCCGGGACTAGCGGTTTTCGGTTCTTC.

This clonotype occurred many times. V usage is TRBV5-1 and J usage is TRBJ2-2, with TRBD1 matching over 10 bases. Germline values: CDR1 SGHRS, CDR2 YFSETQ. V was pared by 2 bases and J by 5 bases, with 9 bases of the junction left unmatched. The CDR3 is made up of 17 amino acids. The CDR3 DNA reads as TGCGCCAGCAGCTTACCCCGGACAGGGGGTAATACCGGGGAGCTGTTTTTT. Residues: CASSLPRTGGNTGELFF.

This clonotype appeared a few times. The chain links TRBV5-1 to TRBJ2-6; D is perhaps TRBD2 (5 bases). From germline, CDR1 is SGHRS and CDR2 YFSETQ. The CDR3 has 15 amino acids. The V gene lost 5 bases and the J gene lost 2 bases, with 11 bases spanning the gap. The CDR3 sequence is CASSNEGAGANVLTF. In nucleotides, the CDR3 is TGCGCCAGCAGTAACGAGGGCGCTGGGGCCAACGTCCTGACTTTC.

V usage is TRBV5-8 and J usage is TRBJ2-1, with TRBD2 matching 8 bases. CDR1 is SGHTS and CDR2 is YDEGEE in the germline V gene. V shed 4 bases and J 9 bases; nucleotides not matched to a gene: 12. The CDR3 has 15 amino acids. DNA for the CDR3: TGTGCCAGCAGCCCCGGGATCAGCGGGAGTCGTGAGCAGTTCTTC. Translating gives CASSPGISGSREQFF. Based on the CDR3 plus reference TRBV5-8 and TRBJ2-1, the full variable domain is EAGVTQSPTHLIKTRGQQATLRCSPISGHTSVYWYQQALGLGLQFLLWYDEGEERNRGNFPPRFSGRQFPNYSSELNVNALELEDSALYLCASSPGISGSREQFFGPGTRLTVL.

CDR3 protein: CASSVGGRDYGYTF. CDR3 sequence (DNA): TGTGCCAGCAGCGTAGGAGGGAGGGACTATGGCTACACCTTC. V usage is TRBV9 and J usage is TRBJ1-2; D ambiguous. The length of the CDR3 is 14 residues. From germline, CDR1 is SGDLS and CDR2 YYNGEE. V was clipped by 0 bases and J by 3 bases, with 9 bases between them.

This clonotype occurred many times. This rearrangement joins TRBV10-3 to TRBJ2-7; D tentatively fits TRBD1 or TRBD2 (5 bases each). Germline loops: CDR1 ENHRY, CDR2 SYGVKD. The V and J ends lost 8 bases and 0 bases respectively, with 11 bases between them. This CDR3 has 13 amino acids. The CDR3 bases are TGTGCCATCGGGACGGCAATCTCCTACGAGCAGTACTTC. It codes for CAIGTAISYEQYF.

This clonotype turned up a few times. The rearrangement uses TRBV6-2 or TRBV6-3 and TRBJ2-7; TRBD2 is a possible D gene (6 bases). The CDR3 has 15 amino acids. V dropped 6 bases and J dropped 2 bases, with 17 bases sitting between them. CDR1 is MNHEY and CDR2 is SVGEGT in the germline V gene. The CDR3: CASSPLRENPYEQYF. The DNA for the CDR3 is TGTGCCAGCAGCCCTTTGCGGGAAAACCCCTACGAGCAGTACTTC.

This clonotype was counted at least ten times. CDR3 amino acids: CSVEAPGDPRQSGQETQYF. As DNA, the CDR3 is TGCAGCGTTGAAGCTCCCGGGGACCCGCGACAGAGTGGCCAAGAGACCCAGTACTTC. This rearrangement joins TRBV29-1 to TRBJ2-5; either TRBD1 or TRBD2 may supply D (5 bases each). Trimming took 1 base from V and 1 from J, leaving 25 bases between them. Germline V gene lookup returns CDR1 SQVTM and CDR2 ANQGSEA. This CDR3 is 19 amino acids long.

The sample holds many counts of this clonotype. The chain has TRBV29-1 and TRBJ2-3, with D possibly matching TRBD1 (6 bases). V was clipped by 6 bases and J by 2 bases, with 15 bases between them. Looked up from germline, CDR1 is SQVTM and CDR2 is ANQGSEA. There are 14 residues in the CDR3. This CDR3 is CSVLPGHITDTQYF. The CDR3 region has the DNA TGCAGCGTCCTACCGGGACACATCACAGATACGCAGTATTTT.

This clonotype has a handful of counts. The chain uses TRBV12-3 or TRBV12-4 and TRBJ1-5, with 8 bases aligning to TRBD1. V shed 7 bases, J shed 3 bases, and the junction held 8 bases outside the gene matches. CDR3 length equals 15 residues. The CDR3 DNA reads as TGTGCCAGCACCGAGACAGGGGTCATCAATCAGCCCCAGCATTTT. It translates to CASTETGVINQPQHF.

This clonotype was counted a few times. The J gene is TRBJ1-2, the V gene TRBV29-1; 7 bases fit TRBD1. The germline CDR1 and CDR2 sequences are SQVTM and ANQGSEA. The CDR3 runs 13 residues. The trim removed 5 bases at V and 0 bases at J, leaving 3 bases unmatched. CDR3 sequence reads: CSVLTGSNYGYTF. Here the CDR3 DNA reads TGCAGCGTTTTGACAGGGTCTAACTATGGCTACACCTTC.

This clonotype was detected ten times or more. V gene TRBV3-1 combines with J gene TRBJ2-1; TRBD2 might be the D (6 bases). The CDR3 length is 15 residues. The germline V gene encodes CDR1 LGHDT and CDR2 YNNKEL (reference sequence). V was pared by 0 bases and J by 8 bases, with 14 bases between. The CDR3, as DNA: TGTGCCAGCAGCCAAGATCCCCCGGGGGACCATGAGCAGTTCTTC. Translated: CASSQDPPGDHEQFF.

This clonotype has a count of ten or more. The V call is TRBV6-4, the J call TRBJ2-1; 10 bases are shared with TRBD2. CDR1 and CDR2 from the germline V gene are MRHNA and SNTAGT. CDR3 size: 14 residues. V trimming: 3 bases; J trimming: 5 bases; junction bases outside the gene matches: 1. CDR3 coding DNA: TGTGCCAGCAGTGAAGCGGGGGGGCACAATGAGCAGTTCTTC. This encodes CASSEAGGHNEQFF.

This clonotype was seen repeatedly, ten times or more. The chain has TRBV29-1 and TRBJ2-1; D perhaps matches TRBD2 (7 bases). The germline V gene has CDR1 SQVTM and CDR2 ANQGSEA. The CDR3 totals 16 residues. With 0 bases removed from V and 6 bases from J, the gap between germline ends came to 18 bases. In DNA, the CDR3 is TGCAGCGTTGAAGATCTGGGGAGGGGGGTTAGCAATGAGCAGTTCTTC. This gives the protein CSVEDLGRGVSNEQFF.

This clonotype was detected ten times or more. The chain is built from TRBV29-1 and TRBJ2-7; the D gene is possibly TRBD2 (5 bases). Germline V gives CDR1 SQVTM, CDR2 ANQGSEA. Trimming removed 0 bases at V and 3 bases at J, with 12 bases between. The CDR3 is 14 residues long. The CDR3 is CSVEDPGEGYEQYF. The CDR3 DNA follows: TGCAGCGTTGAAGACCCCGGGGAAGGCTACGAGCAGTACTTC.

The J gene is TRBJ2-5, the V gene TRBV2; TRBD2 matches at 10 bases. The J segment lost 2 bases and the V segment lost 2 bases, leaving 5 bases of the junction unmatched. CDR1 is SNHLY, CDR2 FYNNEI, per germline. This CDR3 contains 16 residues. CDR3 DNA: TGTGCCAGCAGTGAAATAGCGGGGGGTCTTCAAGAGACCCAGTACTTC. Amino acid sequence: CASSEIAGGLQETQYF.

The chain has TRBV7-9 and TRBJ2-7; a weak D match, TRBD2 (6 bases). The germline V gene has CDR1 SEHNR and CDR2 FQNEAQ (reference sequence). V lost 3 bases and J 3 bases, leaving 18 bases between the germline ends. This CDR3 comprises 16 residues. Written as DNA, the CDR3 is TGTGCCAGCAGCTTTGTGGAATCGGGTAGCGGCTACGAGCAGTACTTC. It encodes CASSFVESGSGYEQYF.

This clonotype was counted ten times or more. The chain joins TRBV4-3 to TRBJ1-2; D perhaps matches TRBD1 (5 bases). This CDR3 region has 15 residues. V was trimmed by 2 bases and J by 4 bases, leaving 14 bases between them. The germline CDR1 and CDR2 sequences are LGHNA and YSLEER. CDR3 amino acids: CASSQKPGSPYGYTF. The CDR3 DNA is TGCGCCAGCAGCCAAAAGCCAGGGAGTCCCTATGGCTACACCTTC.

This chain uses TRBV30 with TRBJ2-3; D may be TRBD1 (6 bases). The germline V and J ends were trimmed by 0 bases and 6 bases, with 13 bases remaining between them. The CDR3 has 14 amino acids. Germline V gene sequence: CDR1 GTSNPN, CDR2 SVGIG (reference sequence). The chain's CDR3 is CAWSVLGRGDTQYF. Written as DNA, the CDR3 is TGTGCCTGGAGTGTACTCGGCAGGGGTGATACGCAGTATTTT.

V gene TRBV5-1 combines with J gene TRBJ1-2, with unresolved D. The CDR3 is 13 amino acids. Trimming took off 0 bases at V and 4 bases at J, with 7 bases between the two ends. CDR1 and CDR2 (germline): SGHRS, YFSETQ. The CDR3 loop reads CASSLGQIYGYTF. The DNA of the CDR3 is TGCGCCAGCAGCTTGGGGCAGATCTATGGCTACACCTTC.

At least ten counts were recorded for this clonotype. This chain uses TRBV12-3 or TRBV12-4 with TRBJ2-1; 7 bases map to TRBD2. The CDR3 contains 15 residues. The trim removed 5 bases at V and 7 bases at J, leaving 11 bases unmatched. CDR3: CASSPWEGLTNEQFF. DNA of the CDR3: TGTGCCAGCAGTCCTTGGGAGGGGTTGACGAATGAGCAGTTCTTC.

This clonotype occurred many times. The CDR3 DNA follows: TGCAGCGTTGTAGCTCAGAAACACTCCTACGAGCAGTACTTC. It is translated as CSVVAQKHSYEQYF. This chain connects TRBV29-1 to TRBJ2-7; D remains unclear. CDR1 SQVTM and CDR2 ANQGSEA come from the germline V gene. The CDR3 totals 14 residues. The ends were cut back, 4 bases at V and 0 bases at J, with 13 bases in the middle.

This clonotype has a handful of counts. V is TRBV6-5 and J is TRBJ2-7; 11 bases are a match to TRBD2. Germline V gives CDR1 MNHEY, CDR2 SVGAGI. V dropped 3 bases and J dropped 4; count of bases not matched to a gene: 11. The CDR3 consists of 17 residues. The CDR3 region is CASSYNTRTSGRYEQYF. The CDR3, as DNA: TGTGCCAGCAGTTATAATACCAGGACTAGCGGGCGGTACGAGCAGTACTTC.

This clonotype was found a few times. The CDR3 spells CSARDYSSYEQYF. The CDR3 DNA sequence: TGCAGTGCTAGAGATTACAGCTCCTACGAGCAGTACTTC. The gene calls are TRBV20-1 and TRBJ2-7, with no clear D. The CDR3 extends over 13 amino acids. V dropped 0 bases and J dropped 0 bases, with 6 bases sitting between them. Germline values: CDR1 DFQATT, CDR2 SNEGSKA (reference sequence).